This record covers a single T cell receptor (beta chain). Its antigen is not identified. The data were obtained in a study of T cell responses to AZD1222 COVID-19 vaccine. Germline V gives CDR1 LGHDT, CDR2 YNNKEL (reference sequence). The CDR3 sequence is 12 residues long. Trimming left V 9 bases short and J 7 bases short, with 15 bases between. Generated by immunoSEQ multiplex PCR, the TCRdb table keeps only in-frame clones and is missing some. Of 80,000 or so clones in the sample, roughly 90% were seen once. Notes on the study in general: All repertoire sampling was performed exclusively after the peak T cell response. Donors in the cohort were predominantly white British and more often female, and clonal diversity was possibly underestimated. At baseline, seropositivity was found in only 5 to 7 AZD1222 recipients. Two AZD1222 administrations were followed by greater Spike-specific TCR breadth and depth.

The specimen was peripheral blood, collected 28 days after the second AZD1222 dose. This clonotype originated in an adult who received the AZD1222 COVID-19 vaccine. The chain joins TRBV3-1 (or the pseudogene TRBV3-2) to TRBJ1-2, with a tentative D call TRBD1 (6 bases). The chain's CDR3 is CASLGYRAGYTF. The DNA for the CDR3 is TGTGCCAGTCTTGGGTACAGGGCTGGCTACACCTTC.